Shown below are 26 T cell receptor beta chains from a single sample sequenced in a study of T cell repertoires in aging, cancer and after chemotherapy. Peripheral blood genomic DNA, not sorted cells or RNA, was the template. Rearranged V-D-J TRB sequences were amplified with a mixed TRB-A/B primer pool. TCRdb re-called the multiplex PCR reads through MiXCR, storing one row per CDR3 protein. The repertoire includes about 18,000 distinct CDR3 sequences, 45% to 50% of them detected once, and roughly a tenth sits in the top ten. The sequencing sample was made of blood. The receptors derive from a human donor in good health.

This clonotype turned up a few times. The genes are TRBV18 and TRBJ2-5; 10 nucleotides line up with TRBD1. Losses at the gene ends were 3 bases for V and 3 bases for J; bases not matched to a gene: 1. Germline V gives CDR1 KGHSH, CDR2 LQKENI. The CDR3 is 14 amino acids. The CDR3: CASSPGTGEETQYF. The CDR3 DNA is TGTGCCAGCTCACCTGGGACAGGGGAAGAGACCCAGTACTTC.

This clonotype was seen a few times. V usage is TRBV29-1 and J usage is TRBJ2-2; D gene unclear. The CDR3 consists of 11 residues. Germline values: CDR1 SQVTM, CDR2 ANQGSEA. With 8 bases removed from V and 7 bases from J, the gap between germline ends came to 11 bases. This CDR3 reads CSFRYGGELFF. In nucleotides, the CDR3 is TGCAGCTTTAGGTACGGCGGGGAGCTGTTTTTT.

The V call is TRBV11-1, the J call TRBJ2-7; TRBD1 might be the D (6 bases). The germline gives CDR1 SGHAT, CDR2 FQDESV (reference sequence). Trimming took off 2 bases at V and 7 bases at J, with 15 bases between the two ends. CDR3 length: 14 amino acids. In DNA form, the CDR3 reads TGTGCCAGCAGCTTAAGATACAGGGCGAGGGAGCAGTACTTC. Translation: CASSLRYRAREQYF. The whole variable domain, filled in from reference TRBV11-1 and TRBJ2-7, reads EAEVAQSPRYKITEKSQAVAFWCDPISGHATLYWYRQILGQGPELLVQFQDESVVDDSQLPKDRFSAERLKGVDSTLKIQPAELGDSAMYLCASSLRYRAREQYFGPGTRLTVT.

CDR3 bases: TGTGCCAGCAGTGAACGGGCGGGGAGCTCCTACGAGCAGTACTTC. Amino acid sequence: CASSERAGSSYEQYF. This chain uses TRBV6-1 with TRBJ2-7; D is perhaps TRBD2 (6 bases). V lost 2 bases, J lost 0 bases, and 11 bases lay in between. This CDR3 is built from 15 residues. CDR1 MNHNS and CDR2 SASEGT come from the germline V gene.

In this sample, this clonotype is medium-sized. This rearrangement joins TRBV29-1 to TRBJ2-7; D is uncertain. Germline loops: CDR1 SQVTM, CDR2 ANQGSEA. CDR3 length equals 11 residues. V gave up 1 base and J gave up 2 bases, with 3 bases separating them. The chain's CDR3 is CSVEAAYEQYF. The CDR3 DNA reads as TGCAGCGTTGAAGCGGCCTACGAGCAGTACTTC.

This clonotype is termed medium-sized. The CDR3 loop is CASSPRRFMDNPQETQYF. The CDR3 bases are TGTGCCAGTAGTCCCCGCCGGTTTATGGACAACCCCCAAGAGACCCAGTACTTC. V and J are TRBV19 and TRBJ2-5, with a tentative D call TRBD1 (5 bases). The CDR3 is 18 amino acids. V was clipped by 5 bases and J by 1 base, with 23 bases between them. Germline V gene sequence: CDR1 LNHDA, CDR2 SQIVND (reference sequence). Drawing the rest from reference TRBV19 and TRBJ2-5, the complete variable domain is DGGITQSPKYLFRKEGQNVTLSCEQNLNHDAMYWYRQDPGQGLRLIYYSQIVNDFQKGDIAEGYSVSREKKESFPLTVTSAQKNPTAFYLCASSPRRFMDNPQETQYFGPGTRLLVL.

This clonotype has more than one count but fewer than ten. Here the CDR3 DNA reads TGTGCCAGCAGTCCTCGGGGACAGGGGGTTGAAAAACTGTTTTTT. Translated, it gives CASSPRGQGVEKLFF. The V call is TRBV7-9, the J call TRBJ1-4; 11 nucleotides align to TRBD1. The CDR3 spans 15 residues. V lost 6 bases, J lost 7 bases, and 7 bases stayed unmatched. Germline values: CDR1 SEHNR, CDR2 FQNEAQ (reference sequence).

This rearrangement joins TRBV19 to TRBJ2-5, with D possibly TRBD2 on 6 matching bases. The ends were cut back, 4 bases at V and 2 bases at J, with 14 bases in the middle. The germline CDR1 and CDR2 sequences are LNHDA and SQIVND (reference sequence). The CDR3 has 15 amino acids. Written as DNA, the CDR3 is TGTGCCAGTAGTACCAATAGCGGAGGACAAGAGACCCAGTACTTC. Its translation: CASSTNSGGQETQYF.

The chain couples TRBV6-1 to TRBJ2-7, with D possibly matching TRBD1 (5 bases). The CDR3 is 15 residues long. Germline assignment: CDR1 MNHNS and CDR2 SASEGT. With 6 bases removed from V and 6 bases from J, the gap between germline ends came to 21 bases. The CDR3: CASSAYTGQGGEQYF. As DNA, the CDR3 is TGTGCCAGCAGCGCATACACGGGCCAGGGCGGCGAGCAGTACTTC.

CDR3 sequence: CASSSGTSGTDTQYF. Here the CDR3 DNA reads TGTGCCAGCAGCTCCGGGACTAGCGGGACCGATACGCAGTATTTT. The chain is built from TRBV7-9 and TRBJ2-3, with 13 bases fitting TRBD2. The V gene end was trimmed by 4 bases and the J gene end by 6 bases; junction bases not matched to a gene: 4. CDR1 and CDR2 from the germline V gene are SEHNR and FQNEAQ (reference sequence). CDR3 size: 15 residues.

The rearrangement joins TRBV19 to TRBJ2-2; no definite D call. The germline gives CDR1 LNHDA, CDR2 SQIVND (reference sequence). CDR3 length equals 14 residues. V lost 4 bases to trimming and J lost 5 bases, with 11 bases between them. In DNA, the CDR3 is TGTGCCAGTAGTACTCAGTTGGGGACCGGGGAGCTGTTTTTT. Its translation: CASSTQLGTGELFF.

The chain combines TRBV6-6 with TRBJ2-1; tentative D call: TRBD1 (5 bases). This CDR3 region has 13 residues. The germline CDR1 and CDR2 sequences are MNHNY and SVGAGI (reference sequence). V was shortened by 10 bases and J by 1 base, with 11 bases between the two germline ends. The chain's CDR3 is CATSQGSYNEQFF. CDR3 nucleotide sequence: TGTGCCACCTCCCAGGGATCCTACAATGAGCAGTTCTTC.

The DNA of the CDR3 is TGTGCCAGCAGTCGCATCGCAGGGAACACTGAAGCTTTCTTT. Translating gives CASSRIAGNTEAFF. The J gene is TRBJ1-1, the V gene TRBV6-5; D remains unclear. The V end was cut by 5 bases, the J end by 1 base, with 11 bases between. There are 14 residues in the CDR3. Per germline, CDR1 MNHEY and CDR2 SVGAGI.

The chain is built from TRBV19 and TRBJ2-7; D may be TRBD1 or TRBD2 (7 bases each). From germline, CDR1 is LNHDA and CDR2 SQIVND (reference sequence). This CDR3 region has 15 residues. Trimming took off 6 bases at V and 2 bases at J, with 17 bases between the two ends. As DNA, the CDR3 is TGTGCCAGTAGCCCTCTCAGGGGGGGCACCTACGAGCAGTACTTC. Encoded protein: CASSPLRGGTYEQYF.

This clonotype was counted a few times. This rearrangement joins TRBV6-5 to TRBJ2-7; D gene unclear. The V gene's germline CDR1 is MNHEY and CDR2 SVGAGI. Trimming pared 6 bases from V and 2 bases from J, leaving 11 bases between. The CDR3 extends over 13 amino acids. This chain's CDR3 is CASSQRIAYEQYF. In nucleotides, the CDR3 is TGTGCCAGCAGCCAGAGGATAGCCTACGAGCAGTACTTC.

The chain links TRBV19 to TRBJ2-2; D remains ambiguous. The CDR3 has 15 amino acids. Per the germline V gene, CDR1 is LNHDA and CDR2 is SQIVND (reference sequence). V lost 1 base and J lost 0, with 6 bases in between. The CDR3 loop is CASSIGGSNTGELFF. The CDR3 nucleotides read TGTGCCAGTAGTATAGGAGGTTCGAACACCGGGGAGCTGTTTTTT.

The rearrangement uses TRBV12-3 or TRBV12-4 and TRBJ2-3, with D uncertain. Trimming stripped 7 bases from V and 4 bases from J, with 9 bases between. The CDR3 covers 12 residues. CDR3 sequence: CASTPNSDTQYF. The CDR3 DNA reads TGTGCCAGCACCCCGAACTCAGATACGCAGTATTTT.

The V gene is TRBV27, the J gene TRBJ2-2; tentative D call: TRBD1 (5 bases). Trimming took off 5 bases at V and 5 bases at J, with 15 bases between the two ends. Germline loops: CDR1 MNHEY, CDR2 SMNVEV (reference sequence). The CDR3 spans 15 residues. For the CDR3, the DNA is TGTGCCAGCAGTAGGAGTCGGTCAGGGACCGGGGAGCTGTTTTTT. Protein product: CASSRSRSGTGELFF.

The chain is built from TRBV29-1 and TRBJ1-1, with D perhaps matching TRBD1 (5 bases). This CDR3 region has 14 residues. The germline V gene encodes CDR1 SQVTM and CDR2 ANQGSEA. Trimming removed 4 bases from V and 1 base from J, with 13 bases in between. CDR3 nucleotide sequence: TGCAGCGTTGCGGGCAGGGTTGCGAACACTGAAGCTTTCTTT. Residues: CSVAGRVANTEAFF.

By proportion, this clonotype is medium-sized. The chain has TRBV29-1 and TRBJ2-5; the D gene is possibly TRBD2 (5 bases). CDR1 and CDR2 (germline): SQVTM, ANQGSEA. CDR3 length equals 14 residues. V shed 6 bases and J shed 2 bases, with 16 bases lying between them. The CDR3 DNA follows: TGCAGCGTCGGAGGCTGGATAGTGCAAGAGACCCAGTACTTC. This encodes CSVGGWIVQETQYF.

V and J are TRBV4-3 and TRBJ2-3; 13 bases align to TRBD2. V lost 0 bases, J lost 4 bases, and 7 bases stayed unmatched. This CDR3 comprises 18 residues. CDR1 and CDR2 from the germline V gene are LGHNA and YSLEER. The CDR3 DNA reads TGCGCCAGCAGCCAAGAGGGACTAGCGGGAAGGTTGGCAGATACGCAGTATTTT. Protein: CASSQEGLAGRLADTQYF.

The gene calls are TRBV18 and TRBJ1-1; weak D call: TRBD1 (5 bases). The germline V gene has CDR1 KGHSH and CDR2 LQKENI. The CDR3 is 14 amino acids. V was shortened by 4 bases and J by 0 bases, with 9 bases between the two germline ends. CDR3: CASSRQPLNTEAFF. Written as DNA, the CDR3 is TGTGCCAGCTCACGACAGCCCCTGAACACTGAAGCTTTCTTT. The full variable domain, in which reference TRBV18 and TRBJ1-1 provide the parts outside the CDR3, is NAGVMQNPRHLVRRRGQEARLRCSPMKGHSHVYWYRQLPEEGLKFMVYLQKENIIDESGMPKERFSAEFPKEGPSILRIQQVVRGDSAAYFCASSRQPLNTEAFFGQGTRLTVV.

The genes are TRBV30 and TRBJ1-5; 11 bases fit TRBD1. This CDR3 is built from 16 residues. CDR1 GTSNPN and CDR2 SVGIG come from the germline V gene (reference sequence). The junction had 3 bases not matched to a gene; V was cut back by 0 bases and J by 2 bases. The CDR3: CAWSVGTGGGNQPQHF. The CDR3 region has the DNA TGTGCCTGGAGTGTTGGGACAGGGGGAGGCAATCAGCCCCAGCATTTT.

This chain uses TRBV29-1 with TRBJ1-1; tentatively, D is TRBD1 (6 bases). Germline-derived CDR1 and CDR2 are SQVTM and ANQGSEA. The CDR3 sequence is 14 residues long. Trimming pared 6 bases from V and 1 base from J, leaving 15 bases between. Here the CDR3 reads CSVFLRGGNTEAFF. CDR3 coding DNA: TGCAGCGTGTTTCTCAGGGGAGGGAACACTGAAGCTTTCTTT.

This clonotype was picked up a small number of times. The rearrangement links TRBV27 to TRBJ2-3, with D uncertain. V gave up 10 bases and J gave up 3 bases, with 14 bases separating them. Germline loops: CDR1 MNHEY, CDR2 SMNVEV (reference sequence). The CDR3 runs to 13 residues. The CDR3 DNA is TGTGCCAACGCAGCGTCGCCGACAGATACGCAGTATTTT. Its protein product is CANAASPTDTQYF.

This clonotype rates as medium-sized. The CDR3 protein is CSVLNLGETQYF. The CDR3 nucleotides read TGCAGCGTACTAAACCTTGGGGAGACCCAGTACTTC. This rearrangement joins TRBV29-1 to TRBJ2-5; D ambiguous. The CDR3 contains 12 residues. Germline CDR1 reads SQVTM; CDR2 reads ANQGSEA. V lost 6 bases and J 5 bases, leaving 13 bases between the germline ends.